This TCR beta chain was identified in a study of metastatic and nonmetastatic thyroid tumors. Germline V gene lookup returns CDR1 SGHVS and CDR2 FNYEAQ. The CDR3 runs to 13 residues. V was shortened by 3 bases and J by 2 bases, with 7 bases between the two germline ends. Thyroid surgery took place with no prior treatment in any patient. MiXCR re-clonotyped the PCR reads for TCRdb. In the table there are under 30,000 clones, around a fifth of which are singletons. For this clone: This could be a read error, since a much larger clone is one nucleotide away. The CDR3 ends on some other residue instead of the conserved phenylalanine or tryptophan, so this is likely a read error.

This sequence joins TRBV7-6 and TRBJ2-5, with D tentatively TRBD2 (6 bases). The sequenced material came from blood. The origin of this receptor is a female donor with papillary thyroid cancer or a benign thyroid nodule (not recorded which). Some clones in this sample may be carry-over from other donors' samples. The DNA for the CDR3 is TGTGCCAGCAGCTTTGGACTACAAGAGACCCAGTACTAC. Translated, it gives CASSFGLQETQYY.